This entry lists 17 T cell receptor beta chains sequenced from one sample in a study of blood T cell repertoires in COVID-19. Data came from immunoSEQ multiplex PCR; TCRdb stores just in-frame clones and leaves some out. The sample carries roughly 250,000 clones, around 80% recorded once. The sequenced sample consisted of peripheral blood. The receptors stem from a man in his forties with active or convalescent COVID-19.

V usage is TRBV30 and J usage is TRBJ1-2, with 7 bases aligning to TRBD1. CDR1 and CDR2 (germline): GTSNPN, SVGIG (reference sequence). This CDR3 contains 12 residues. Losses at the gene ends were 3 bases for V and 4 bases for J; bases not matched to a gene: 2. CDR3: CAWRGGRYGYTF. For the CDR3, the DNA is TGTGCCTGGAGAGGGGGCCGCTATGGCTACACCTTC.

The chain is built from TRBV7-9 and TRBJ2-7; D uncertain. Trimming removed 3 bases from V and 0 bases from J, with 6 bases in between. Germline CDR1 and CDR2: SEHNR and FQNEAQ (reference sequence). This CDR3 spans 13 amino acids. The CDR3 reads CASSFPGSYEQYF. The CDR3 DNA sequence: TGTGCCAGCAGCTTCCCGGGCTCCTACGAGCAGTACTTC.

This rearrangement joins TRBV19 to TRBJ1-1; 9 bases agree with TRBD1. CDR1 is LNHDA and CDR2 is SQIVND in the germline V gene (reference sequence). V was pared by 6 bases and J by 8 bases, with 10 bases of the junction left unmatched. The length of the CDR3 is 14 residues. The CDR3 region is CASRPPGQGGEAFF. CDR3 coding DNA: TGTGCCAGTAGACCGCCGGGACAGGGAGGGGAAGCTTTCTTT.

The chain is built from TRBV11-2 and TRBJ2-5; D is perhaps TRBD1 (6 bases). CDR1 and CDR2 (germline): SGHAT, FQNNGV. V lost 5 bases, J lost 1 base, and 8 bases lay in between. This CDR3 has 13 residues. CDR3 coding DNA: TGTGCCAGCAGCCTGGGGGCCCAAGAGACCCAGTACTTC. As protein: CASSLGAQETQYF.

This chain links TRBV2 with TRBJ2-3; 12 positions match TRBD2. The CDR3 is made up of 14 amino acids. CDR1 is SNHLY and CDR2 is FYNNEI in the germline V gene. With 8 bases clipped from V and 3 bases from J, the junction kept 3 bases outside the gene matches. The CDR3 spells CASLGLAGTDTQYF. CDR3 DNA: TGTGCCAGCCTAGGACTAGCGGGAACAGATACGCAGTATTTT.

The V call is TRBV18, the J call TRBJ2-5; no reliable D call. Germline CDR1 reads KGHSH; CDR2 reads LQKENI. The CDR3 is 15 amino acids. V shed 3 bases and J shed 3 bases, with 14 bases lying between them. CDR3 sequence: CASSPPEVSKETQYF. The CDR3 DNA reads as TGTGCCAGCTCACCCCCCGAGGTGAGCAAAGAGACCCAGTACTTC. Drawing the rest from reference TRBV18 and TRBJ2-5, the complete variable domain is NAGVMQNPRHLVRRRGQEARLRCSPMKGHSHVYWYRQLPEEGLKFMVYLQKENIIDESGMPKERFSAEFPKEGPSILRIQQVVRGDSAAYFCASSPPEVSKETQYFGPGTRLLVL.

This clone was observed a single time. The rearrangement uses TRBV3-1 (or the pseudogene TRBV3-2) and TRBJ2-3; 7 nucleotides agree with TRBD1. This CDR3 spans 15 amino acids. V lost 1 base, J lost 3 bases, and 4 bases stayed unmatched. Looked up from germline, CDR1 is LGHDT and CDR2 is YNNKEL (reference sequence). The CDR3 spells CASSQARGSTDTQYF. The CDR3 DNA follows: TGTGCCAGCAGCCAAGCCAGGGGGTCGACAGATACGCAGTATTTT.

In its sample, this clone was seen many times. The CDR3 is CASSQNTAFPYEQYF. The CDR3 nucleotides read TGTGCCAGCAGTCAAAATACAGCCTTCCCGTACGAGCAGTACTTC. The chain carries TRBV2 and TRBJ2-7; D gene unclear. Germline V lookup: CDR1 SNHLY, CDR2 FYNNEI. V lost 5 bases, J lost 4 bases, and 18 bases lay in between. The CDR3 loop spans 15 amino acids.

V and J are TRBV6-5 and TRBJ2-7, with 8 bases aligning to TRBD2. The germline V gene has CDR1 MNHEY and CDR2 SVGAGI. The CDR3 length is 14 residues. With V trimmed by 0 bases and J by 6 bases, 4 bases remained unmatched. The DNA for the CDR3 is TGTGCCAGCAGTTACTCCGGCAGCGGGGGCGAGCAGTACTTC. It is translated as CASSYSGSGGEQYF.

This chain links TRBV19 with TRBJ1-1; no clear D gene. Trimming cost V 6 bases and J 6 bases, with 17 bases left between them. CDR3 length: 14 amino acids. CDR1 and CDR2 (germline): LNHDA, SQIVND (reference sequence). CDR3 in amino acids: CASSLRDTIAEAFF. DNA of the CDR3: TGTGCCAGTAGCCTTCGAGACACCATAGCTGAAGCTTTCTTT.

This rearrangement joins TRBV5-1 to TRBJ1-1; weak D call: TRBD1 (5 bases). This CDR3 is built from 15 residues. The germline gives CDR1 SGHRS, CDR2 YFSETQ. Trimming pared 6 bases from V and 1 base from J, leaving 16 bases between. CDR3 nucleotide sequence: TGCGCCAGCACGTCCCAGGGAGGTTGGAACACTGAAGCTTTCTTT. Translated: CASTSQGGWNTEAFF.

V and J are TRBV7-2 and TRBJ1-6; D gene ambiguous. The CDR3 runs 12 residues. Deletions cut 4 bases from V and 10 bases from J, with 8 bases between. Germline V lookup: CDR1 SGHTA, CDR2 FQGNSA. DNA of the CDR3: TGTGCCAGCAGCTCGGCGGGATCACCCCTCCACTTT. Its translation is CASSSAGSPLHF.

This rearrangement joins TRBV7-9 to TRBJ2-2; D might be TRBD1 (6 bases). V lost 7 bases to trimming and J lost 2 bases, with 11 bases between them. The CDR3 spans 14 residues. Germline V gene lookup returns CDR1 SEHNR and CDR2 FQNEAQ (reference sequence). As DNA, the CDR3 is TGTGCCAGCAAAAGGGACACCAACACCGGGGAGCTGTTTTTT. Protein sequence: CASKRDTNTGELFF.

The count of this clone is one. V usage is TRBV19 and J usage is TRBJ2-7, with TRBD1 as a possible D gene (5 bases). Germline CDR1 is LNHDA and CDR2 is SQIVND (reference sequence). This CDR3 is built from 12 residues. V lost 7 bases and J lost 5, with 12 bases in between. CDR3 nucleotide sequence: TGTGCCAGTACCGGGCAGGGCGACGAGCAGTACTTC. Translating gives CASTGQGDEQYF. The full variable domain, in which reference TRBV19 and TRBJ2-7 provide the parts outside the CDR3, is DGGITQSPKYLFRKEGQNVTLSCEQNLNHDAMYWYRQDPGQGLRLIYYSQIVNDFQKGDIAEGYSVSREKKESFPLTVTSAQKNPTAFYLCASTGQGDEQYFGPGTRLTVT.

The chain is built from TRBV28 and TRBJ2-7, with D uncertain. This CDR3 contains 14 residues. In germline, CDR1 is MDHEN, CDR2 SYDVKM. The V gene lost 5 bases and the J gene lost 0 bases, with 11 bases spanning the gap. The CDR3 region is CASSTPTTSYEQYF. The CDR3 region has the DNA TGTGCCAGCAGTACTCCGACAACCTCCTACGAGCAGTACTTC.

V usage is TRBV25-1 and J usage is TRBJ1-5; D unresolved. V was pared by 4 bases and J by 3 bases, with 10 bases between. Germline V gene data show CDR1 as MGHDK and CDR2 as SYGVNS. The CDR3 spans 14 residues. CDR3 sequence (DNA): TGTGCCAGCAGTGGTACAGTCCTCAATCAGCCCCAGCATTTT. It specifies CASSGTVLNQPQHF.

The gene calls are TRBV5-5 and TRBJ1-3; 8 bases are a match to TRBD1. This CDR3 has 16 amino acids. Germline CDR1 is SGHKS and CDR2 is YYEKEE (reference sequence). Losses at the gene ends were 2 bases for V and 0 bases for J; bases not matched to a gene: 4. CDR3 DNA sequence: TGTGCCAGCAGCTTCGGACAGGGTTACTCTGGAAACACCATATATTTT. Translated, it gives CASSFGQGYSGNTIYF.